This record looks at one T cell receptor (beta chain) sequence and its context. With 60 Vbeta and 13 Jbeta primers, the PCR was carried out. The method was immunoSEQ multiplex PCR; TCRdb's version includes in-frame clones alone and lacks a portion of them. The profile shows 110,000 to 150,000 clones, about four fifths of them singletons. The trim removed 7 bases at V and 0 bases at J, leaving 8 bases unmatched. Germline CDR1 LNHDA, CDR2 SQIVND (reference sequence). This CDR3 comprises 15 residues. This sample is part of a study of cytomegalovirus exposure and HLA in healthy donors. V usage is TRBV19 and J usage is TRBJ1-1; 7 positions agree with TRBD1. The sample comprised PBMCs. The receptor's source is a male donor in good health and CMV-seronegative. CDR3 DNA: TGTGCCAGTACCCAACTGGACAGGTTGAACACTGAAGCTTTCTTT. Its translation: CASTQLDRLNTEAFF. Full variable domain (outside the CDR3, taken from reference TRBV19 and TRBJ1-1): DGGITQSPKYLFRKEGQNVTLSCEQNLNHDAMYWYRQDPGQGLRLIYYSQIVNDFQKGDIAEGYSVSREKKESFPLTVTSAQKNPTAFYLCASTQLDRLNTEAFFGQGTRLTVV.